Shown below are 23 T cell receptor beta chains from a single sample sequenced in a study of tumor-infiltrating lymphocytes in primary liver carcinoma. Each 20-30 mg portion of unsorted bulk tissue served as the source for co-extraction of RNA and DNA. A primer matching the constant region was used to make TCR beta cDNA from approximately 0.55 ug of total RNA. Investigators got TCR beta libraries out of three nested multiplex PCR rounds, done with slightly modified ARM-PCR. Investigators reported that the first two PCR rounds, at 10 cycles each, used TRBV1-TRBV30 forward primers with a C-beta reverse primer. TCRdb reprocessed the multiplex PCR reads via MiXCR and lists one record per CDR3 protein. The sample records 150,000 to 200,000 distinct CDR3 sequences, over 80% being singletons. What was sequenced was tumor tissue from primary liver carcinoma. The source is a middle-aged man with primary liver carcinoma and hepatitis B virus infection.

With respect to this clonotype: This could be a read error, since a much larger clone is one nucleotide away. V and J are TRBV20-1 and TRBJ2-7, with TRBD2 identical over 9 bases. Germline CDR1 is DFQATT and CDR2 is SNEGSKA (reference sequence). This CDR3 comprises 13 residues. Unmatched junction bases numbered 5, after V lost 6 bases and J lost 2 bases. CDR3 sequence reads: CSAEGGGAYEQYF. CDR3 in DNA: TGCAGTGCCGAGGGCGGGGGGGCCTACGAGCAGTACTTC.

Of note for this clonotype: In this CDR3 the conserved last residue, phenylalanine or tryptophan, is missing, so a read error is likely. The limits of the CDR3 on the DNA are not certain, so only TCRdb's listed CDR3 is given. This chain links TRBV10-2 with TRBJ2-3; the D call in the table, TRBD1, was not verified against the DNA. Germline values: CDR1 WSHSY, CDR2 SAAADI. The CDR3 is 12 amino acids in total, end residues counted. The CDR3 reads CAISVDSDTQCY.

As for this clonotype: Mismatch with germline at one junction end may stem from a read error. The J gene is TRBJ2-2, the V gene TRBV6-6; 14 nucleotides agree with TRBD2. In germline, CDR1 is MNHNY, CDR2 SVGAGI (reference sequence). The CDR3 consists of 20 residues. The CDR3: CASSYMGTGLAGVKSGELFF. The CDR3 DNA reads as TGTGCCAGCAGTTACATGGGAACGGGACTAGCGGGAGTTAAGTCCGGGGAGCTCTTTTTT.

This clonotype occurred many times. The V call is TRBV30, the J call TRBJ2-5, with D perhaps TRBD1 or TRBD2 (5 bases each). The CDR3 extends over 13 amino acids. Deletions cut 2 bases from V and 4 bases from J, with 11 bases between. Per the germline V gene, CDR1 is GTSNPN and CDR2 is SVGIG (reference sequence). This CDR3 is CAWSPGPTETQYF. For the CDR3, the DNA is TGTGCCTGGAGTCCGGGACCGACAGAGACCCAGTACTTC.

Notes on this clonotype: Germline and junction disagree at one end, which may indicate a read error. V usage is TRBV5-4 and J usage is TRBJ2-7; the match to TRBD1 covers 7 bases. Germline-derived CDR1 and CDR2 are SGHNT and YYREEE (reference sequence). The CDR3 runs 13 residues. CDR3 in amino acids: CATSLQGLDEQYF. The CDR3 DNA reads TGTGCCACGAGCTTACAGGGGCTGGACGAGCAATACTTC.

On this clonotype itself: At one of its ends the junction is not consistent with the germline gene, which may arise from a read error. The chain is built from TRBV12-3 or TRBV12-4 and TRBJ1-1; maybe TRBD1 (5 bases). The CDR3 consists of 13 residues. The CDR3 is CGSSFAGRAEAFF. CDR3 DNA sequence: TGTGGCAGCAGCTTTGCGGGACGGGCGGAAGCTTTCTTT.

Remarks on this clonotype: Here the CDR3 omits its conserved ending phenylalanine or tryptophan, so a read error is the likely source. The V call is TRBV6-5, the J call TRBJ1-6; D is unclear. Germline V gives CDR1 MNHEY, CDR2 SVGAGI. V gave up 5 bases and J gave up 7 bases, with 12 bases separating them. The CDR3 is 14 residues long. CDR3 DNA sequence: TGTGCCAGCAGTCGTGAGCACACAAATTCACCCCTCCACTAT. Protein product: CASSREHTNSPLHY.

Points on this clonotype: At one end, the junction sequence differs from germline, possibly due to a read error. The CDR3 bases are TGTGTCAGCAGTCCGCCGGGACAGGGCTCCTACAGTGAGCAGATCTTC. This translates into CVSSPPGQGSYSEQIF. This sequence joins TRBV6-2 or TRBV6-3 and TRBJ2-1; 9 bases are shared with TRBD1. Germline V gene data show CDR1 as MNHEY and CDR2 as SVGEGT. The CDR3 runs 16 residues.

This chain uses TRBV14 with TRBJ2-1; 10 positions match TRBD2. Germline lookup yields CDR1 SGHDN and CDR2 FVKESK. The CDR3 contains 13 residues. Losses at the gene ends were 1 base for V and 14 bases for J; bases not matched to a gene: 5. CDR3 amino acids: CASSQVAGGEEFF. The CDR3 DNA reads TGTGCCAGCAGCCAAGTAGCGGGAGGAGAGGAGTTCTTC.

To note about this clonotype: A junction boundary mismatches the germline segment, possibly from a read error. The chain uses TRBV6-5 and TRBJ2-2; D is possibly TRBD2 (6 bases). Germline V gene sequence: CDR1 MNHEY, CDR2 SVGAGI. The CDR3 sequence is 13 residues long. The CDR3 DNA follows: TGTGCCAACGCGAGAGAAGTATGGGGGGAGCTGTCTTTT. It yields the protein CANAREVWGELSF.

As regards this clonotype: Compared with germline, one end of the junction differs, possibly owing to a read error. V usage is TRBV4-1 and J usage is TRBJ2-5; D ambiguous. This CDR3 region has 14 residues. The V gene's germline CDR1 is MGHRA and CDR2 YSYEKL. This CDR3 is CTSSQEEYLETQDF. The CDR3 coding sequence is TGCACCAGCAGCCAAGAGGAGTACTTGGAAACCCAGGACTTC.

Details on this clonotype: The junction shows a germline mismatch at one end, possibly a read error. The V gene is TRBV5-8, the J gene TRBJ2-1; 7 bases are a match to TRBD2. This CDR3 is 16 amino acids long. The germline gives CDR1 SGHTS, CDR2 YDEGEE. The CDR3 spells CTSSLGLADMYNEQFF. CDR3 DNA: TGTACCAGCAGCTTGGGGCTAGCGGATATGTACAATGAGCAGTTCTTC.

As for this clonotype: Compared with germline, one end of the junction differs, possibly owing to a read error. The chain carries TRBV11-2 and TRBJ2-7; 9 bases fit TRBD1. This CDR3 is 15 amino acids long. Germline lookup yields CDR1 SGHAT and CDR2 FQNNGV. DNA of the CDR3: TGTGTCAGCAGCTTACGACGGACAGGGGAAAACGAACAGCACTTC. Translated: CVSSLRRTGENEQHF.

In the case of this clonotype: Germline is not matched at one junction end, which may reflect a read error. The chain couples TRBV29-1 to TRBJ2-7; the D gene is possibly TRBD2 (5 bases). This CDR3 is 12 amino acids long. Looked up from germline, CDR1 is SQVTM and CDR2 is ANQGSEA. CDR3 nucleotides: TGCAGTGCGGGTTGTGGTAATCACGAGCAATACTTC. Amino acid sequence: CSAGCGNHEQYF.

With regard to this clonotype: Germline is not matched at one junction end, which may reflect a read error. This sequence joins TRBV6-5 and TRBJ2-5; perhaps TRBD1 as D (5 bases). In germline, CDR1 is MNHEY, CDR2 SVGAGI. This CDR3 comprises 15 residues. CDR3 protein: CASSLMSLGRETRYF. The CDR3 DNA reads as TGTGCCAGCAGCCTTATGAGCCTGGGGCGAGAGACCCGGTACTTC.

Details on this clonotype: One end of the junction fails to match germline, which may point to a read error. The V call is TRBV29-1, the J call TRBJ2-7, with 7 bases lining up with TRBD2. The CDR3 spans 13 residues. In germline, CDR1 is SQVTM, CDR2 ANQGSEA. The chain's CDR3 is CSVSAGSFFEHYF. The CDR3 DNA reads TGCAGCGTCTCAGCGGGGAGCTTCTTCGAGCACTACTTC.

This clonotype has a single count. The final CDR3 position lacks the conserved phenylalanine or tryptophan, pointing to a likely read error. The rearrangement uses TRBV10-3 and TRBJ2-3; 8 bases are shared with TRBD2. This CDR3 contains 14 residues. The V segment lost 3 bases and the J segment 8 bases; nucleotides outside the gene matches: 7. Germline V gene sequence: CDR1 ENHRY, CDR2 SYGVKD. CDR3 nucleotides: TGTGCCATCAGTGAACCGGGAGGGGAGGGTACGCAGTATTCT. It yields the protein CAISEPGGEGTQYS.

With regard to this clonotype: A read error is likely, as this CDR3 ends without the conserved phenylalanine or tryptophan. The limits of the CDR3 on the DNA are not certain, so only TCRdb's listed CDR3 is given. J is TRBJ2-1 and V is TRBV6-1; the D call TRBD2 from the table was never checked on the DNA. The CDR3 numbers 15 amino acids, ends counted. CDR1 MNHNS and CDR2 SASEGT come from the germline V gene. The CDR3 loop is CASSDGLDFYNEQLS.

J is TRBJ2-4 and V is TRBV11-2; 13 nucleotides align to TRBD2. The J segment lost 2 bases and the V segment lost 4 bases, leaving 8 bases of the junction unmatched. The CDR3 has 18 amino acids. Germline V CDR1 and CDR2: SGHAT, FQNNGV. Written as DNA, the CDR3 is TGTGCCAGCAGCTCATCTGGACTAGCGGGAGTAACCAAAAACATTCAGTACTTC. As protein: CASSSSGLAGVTKNIQYF.

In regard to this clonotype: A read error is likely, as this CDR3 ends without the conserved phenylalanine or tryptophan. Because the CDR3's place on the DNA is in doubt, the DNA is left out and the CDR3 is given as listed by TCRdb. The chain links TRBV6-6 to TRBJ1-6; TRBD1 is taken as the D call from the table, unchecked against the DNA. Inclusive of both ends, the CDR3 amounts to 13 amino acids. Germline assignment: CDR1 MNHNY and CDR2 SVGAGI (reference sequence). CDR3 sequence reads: CASSSTGISPLHL.

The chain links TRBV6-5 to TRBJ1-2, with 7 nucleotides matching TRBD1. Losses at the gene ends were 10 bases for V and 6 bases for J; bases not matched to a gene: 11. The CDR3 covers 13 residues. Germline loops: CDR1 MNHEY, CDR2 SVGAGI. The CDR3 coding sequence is TGTGCCATCATTAAAACAGGGGAAGATGGCTACACCTTC. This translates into CAIIKTGEDGYTF.

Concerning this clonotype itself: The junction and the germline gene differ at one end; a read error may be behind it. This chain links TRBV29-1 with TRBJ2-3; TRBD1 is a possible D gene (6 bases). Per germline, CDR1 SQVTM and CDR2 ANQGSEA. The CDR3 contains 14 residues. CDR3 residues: CSTPGQGSRDTQYF. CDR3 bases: TGCAGCACACCGGGACAAGGAAGCAGAGATACGCAGTATTTT.

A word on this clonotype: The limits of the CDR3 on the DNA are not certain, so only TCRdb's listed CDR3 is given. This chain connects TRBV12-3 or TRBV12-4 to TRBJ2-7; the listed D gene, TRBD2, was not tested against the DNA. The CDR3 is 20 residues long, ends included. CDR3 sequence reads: CASRFGQGASPGTSTYEEYF.